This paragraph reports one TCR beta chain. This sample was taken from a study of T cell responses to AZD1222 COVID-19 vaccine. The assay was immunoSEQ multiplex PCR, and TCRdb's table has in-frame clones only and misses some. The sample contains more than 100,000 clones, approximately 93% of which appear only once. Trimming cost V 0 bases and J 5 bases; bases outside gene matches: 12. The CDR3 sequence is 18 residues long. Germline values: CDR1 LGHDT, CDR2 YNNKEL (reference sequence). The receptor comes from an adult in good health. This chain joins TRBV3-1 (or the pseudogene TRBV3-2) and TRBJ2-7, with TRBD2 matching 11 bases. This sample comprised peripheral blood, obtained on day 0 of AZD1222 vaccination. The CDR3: CASSQDLLAGEGRDEQYF. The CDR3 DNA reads TGTGCCAGCAGCCAAGATCTACTAGCGGGAGAGGGGCGGGACGAGCAGTACTTC.